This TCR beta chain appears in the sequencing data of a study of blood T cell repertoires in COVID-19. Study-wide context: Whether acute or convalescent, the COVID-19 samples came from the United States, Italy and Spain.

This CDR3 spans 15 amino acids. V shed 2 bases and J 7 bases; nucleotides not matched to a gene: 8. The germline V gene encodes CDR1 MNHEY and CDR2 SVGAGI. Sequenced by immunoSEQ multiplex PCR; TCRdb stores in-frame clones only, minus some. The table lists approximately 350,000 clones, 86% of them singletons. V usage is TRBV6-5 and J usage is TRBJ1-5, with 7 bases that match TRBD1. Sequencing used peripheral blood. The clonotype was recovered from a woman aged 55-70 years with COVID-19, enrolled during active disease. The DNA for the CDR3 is TGTGCCAGCAGTTACCGGACAGGTGGTCCCCAGCCCCAGCATTTT. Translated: CASSYRTGGPQPQHF.